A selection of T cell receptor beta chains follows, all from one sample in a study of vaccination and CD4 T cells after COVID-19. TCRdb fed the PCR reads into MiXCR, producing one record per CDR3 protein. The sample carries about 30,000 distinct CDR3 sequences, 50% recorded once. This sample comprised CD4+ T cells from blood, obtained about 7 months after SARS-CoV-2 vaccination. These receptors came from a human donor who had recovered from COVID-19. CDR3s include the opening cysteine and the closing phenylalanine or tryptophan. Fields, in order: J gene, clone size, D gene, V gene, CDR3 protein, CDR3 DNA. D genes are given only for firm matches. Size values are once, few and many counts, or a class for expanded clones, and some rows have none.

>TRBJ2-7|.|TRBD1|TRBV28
CATTSGQGTYEQYF
TGTGCCACCACCTCCGGACAGGGGACCTACGAGCAGTACTTC
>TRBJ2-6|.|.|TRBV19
CASSIDLTTGVLTF
TGTGCCAGTAGTATAGATCTAACCACGGGCGTCCTGACTTTC
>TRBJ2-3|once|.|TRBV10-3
CAISAGTLVDTQYF
TGTGCCATCAGTGCGGGGACCTTGGTAGATACGCAGTATTTT
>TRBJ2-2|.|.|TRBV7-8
CASSRDSASGELFF
TGTGCCAGCAGCCGGGATAGTGCTTCCGGGGAGCTGTTTTTT
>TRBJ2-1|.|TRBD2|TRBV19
CASRGTSGYNEQFF
TGTGCCAGTAGAGGGACTAGCGGATACAATGAGCAGTTCTTC
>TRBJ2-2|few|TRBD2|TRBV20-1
CSARALLAANTGELFF
TGCAGTGCTAGAGCCTTACTAGCGGCGAACACCGGGGAGCTGTTTTTT
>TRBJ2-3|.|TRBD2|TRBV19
CARTSGTSSTDTQYF
TGTGCCAGGACTAGCGGGACCTCTAGCACAGATACGCAGTATTTT
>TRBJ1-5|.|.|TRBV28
CASAGAGNQPQHF
TGTGCCAGCGCAGGGGCAGGAAATCAGCCCCAGCATTTT
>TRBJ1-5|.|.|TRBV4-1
CASSQHTGRNQPQHF
TGCGCCAGCAGCCAACATACAGGGCGCAATCAGCCCCAGCATTTT
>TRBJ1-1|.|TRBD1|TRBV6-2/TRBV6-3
CASTRGPEAFF
TGTGCCAGCACGAGGGGGCCTGAAGCTTTCTTT
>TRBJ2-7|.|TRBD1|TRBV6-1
CASREAVGQGAYEQYF
TGTGCCAGCAGGGAAGCCGTAGGACAGGGCGCCTACGAGCAGTACTTC
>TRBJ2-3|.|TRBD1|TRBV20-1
CSATSNGDRGRDTQYF
TGCAGTGCGACTAGTAACGGGGACAGGGGTCGGGATACGCAGTATTTT
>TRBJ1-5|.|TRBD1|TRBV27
CASSPRTGVVANQPQHF
TGTGCCAGCAGCCCTCGGACAGGGGTGGTCGCCAATCAGCCCCAGCATTTT
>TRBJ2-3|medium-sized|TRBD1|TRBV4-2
CASSQDRGSTDTQYF
TGTGCCAGCAGCCAAGACAGGGGGAGCACAGATACGCAGTATTTT
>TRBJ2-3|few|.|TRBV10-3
CAISDATTDTQYF
TGTGCCATCAGTGACGCTACAACAGATACGCAGTATTTT
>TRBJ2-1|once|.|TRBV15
CATSRRGGVGNEQFF
TGTGCCACCAGCAGACGGGGTGGGGTGGGCAATGAGCAGTTCTTC
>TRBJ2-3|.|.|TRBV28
CASSQTGPLYSSTDTQYF
TGTGCCAGCAGTCAAACAGGCCCATTATATTCTAGCACAGATACGCAGTATTTT
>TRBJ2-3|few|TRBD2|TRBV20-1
CSAFTGTSGSSWGTDTQYF
TGCAGTGCATTTACCGGGACTAGCGGGAGTTCTTGGGGCACAGATACGCAGTATTTT
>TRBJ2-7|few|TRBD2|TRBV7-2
CASAAGGAYEQYF
TGTGCCAGCGCCGCGGGAGGGGCCTACGAGCAGTACTTC
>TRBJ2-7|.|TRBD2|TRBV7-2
CASSPPIASGSEQYF
TGTGCCAGCAGCCCACCAATTGCTAGCGGGAGCGAGCAGTACTTC
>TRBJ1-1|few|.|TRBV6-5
CASSYARVLGVTEAFF
TGTGCCAGCAGTTACGCGAGGGTTCTGGGAGTAACTGAGGCTTTCTTT
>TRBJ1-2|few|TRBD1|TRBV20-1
CSARAGGSNYGYTF
TGCAGTGCTAGGGCAGGGGGATCAAACTATGGCTACACCTTC
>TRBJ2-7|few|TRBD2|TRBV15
CATSRGLAGAYEQYF
TGTGCCACCAGCAGGGGACTAGCGGGAGCCTACGAGCAGTACTTC
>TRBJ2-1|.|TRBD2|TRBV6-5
CASSYGLAGPYEQFF
TGTGCCAGCAGTTACGGCCTAGCGGGACCCTATGAGCAGTTCTTC
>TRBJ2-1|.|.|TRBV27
CASSFGATLNEQFF
TGTGCCAGCAGTTTTGGGGCTACACTCAATGAGCAGTTCTTC
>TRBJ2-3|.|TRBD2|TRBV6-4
CANSDSSGGGEDTQYF
TGTGCCAACAGTGATTCTAGCGGGGGGGGTGAAGATACGCAGTATTTT
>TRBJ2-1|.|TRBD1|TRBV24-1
CATSDSGTGDYNEQFF
TGTGCCACCAGTGACTCCGGGACAGGGGACTACAATGAGCAGTTCTTC
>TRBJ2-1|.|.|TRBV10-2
CASRDGNSYNEQFF
TGCGCCAGCCGGGACGGTAACTCCTACAATGAGCAGTTCTTC
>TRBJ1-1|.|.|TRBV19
CASSIAHREAFF
TGTGCCAGTAGTATAGCACACCGTGAAGCTTTCTTT
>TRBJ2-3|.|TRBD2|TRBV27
CASSLGGSPADTQYF
TGTGCCAGCAGTTTGGGGGGGAGTCCGGCAGATACGCAGTATTTT
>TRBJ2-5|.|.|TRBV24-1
CATSEKETQYF
TGTGCCACCAGTGAGAAAGAGACCCAGTACTTC
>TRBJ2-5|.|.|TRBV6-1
CASSGSGGETQYF
TGTGCCAGCAGTGGCTCAGGAGGGGAGACCCAGTACTTC
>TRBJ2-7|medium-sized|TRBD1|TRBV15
CATSGGQEFDEQYF
TGTGCCACCAGCGGAGGACAGGAGTTCGACGAGCAGTACTTC
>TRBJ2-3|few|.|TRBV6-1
CAARTDPYVAQYF
TGTGCCGCACGGACAGACCCTTATGTGGCGCAGTATTTT
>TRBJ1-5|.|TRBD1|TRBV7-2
CASSLVAGQGYQPQHF
TGTGCCAGCAGCTTAGTAGCGGGACAGGGGTATCAGCCCCAGCATTTT
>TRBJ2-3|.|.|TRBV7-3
CASSLGADTNTQYF
TGTGCCAGCAGCTTAGGAGCGGATACGAATACGCAGTATTTT
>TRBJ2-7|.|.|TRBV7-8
CASSLTPGRSSYEQYF
TGTGCCAGCAGCCTAACCCCCGGTAGGAGCTCCTACGAGCAGTACTTC
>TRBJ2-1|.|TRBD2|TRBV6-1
CASSRGLAGANEQFF
TGTGCCAGCAGTCGCGGACTAGCGGGAGCCAATGAGCAGTTCTTC
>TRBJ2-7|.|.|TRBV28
CASTGIHEQYF
TGTGCCAGCACAGGGATCCACGAGCAGTACTTC
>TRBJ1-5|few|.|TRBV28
CATVDSNQPQHF
TGTGCCACCGTTGACAGCAATCAGCCCCAGCATTTT
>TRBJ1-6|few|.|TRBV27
CASSITGSSPLHF
TGTGCCAGCAGTATTACAGGGAGTTCACCCCTCCACTTT
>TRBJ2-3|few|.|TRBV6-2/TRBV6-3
CASSPNRERTDTQYF
TGTGCCAGCAGTCCCAACAGGGAACGCACAGATACGCAGTATTTT
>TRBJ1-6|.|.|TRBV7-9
CASTAQGVDSPLHF
TGTGCCAGCACCGCCCAGGGTGTGGATTCACCCCTCCACTTT
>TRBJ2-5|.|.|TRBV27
CASSPRTAQETQYF
TGTGCCAGCAGTCCACGGACAGCACAAGAGACCCAGTACTTC
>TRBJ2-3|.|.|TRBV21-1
CAREDGLASGRARRTDTQYF
TGTGCCAGAGAAGACGGCTTGGCTAGCGGGAGGGCGCGGCGCACAGATACGCAGTATTTT
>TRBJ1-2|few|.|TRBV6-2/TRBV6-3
CASSPHRGNYGYTF
TGTGCCAGCAGCCCGCACCGGGGGAACTATGGCTACACCTTC
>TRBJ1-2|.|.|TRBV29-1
CSASVITDRNPPYGYTF
TGCAGCGCCTCAGTAATAACGGACAGAAATCCCCCCTATGGCTACACCTTC
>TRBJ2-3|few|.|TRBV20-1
CSARGTLDTQYF
TGCAGTGCTAGGGGGACTCTCGATACGCAGTATTTT
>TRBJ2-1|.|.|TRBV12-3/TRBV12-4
CASSLPGHEQFF
TGTGCCAGCAGCCTCCCGGGGCATGAGCAGTTCTTC
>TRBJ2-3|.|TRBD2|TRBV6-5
CASSYGREATDTQYF
TGTGCCAGCAGTTACGGGAGGGAGGCCACAGATACGCAGTATTTT
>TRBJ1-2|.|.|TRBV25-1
CASRQGGLYGYTF
TGTGCCAGCAGACAGGGTGGGTTGTATGGCTACACCTTC
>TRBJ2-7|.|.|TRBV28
CASSPTGPSYEQYF
TGTGCCAGCTCACCCACGGGGCCGTCCTACGAGCAGTACTTC
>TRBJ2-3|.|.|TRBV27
CASSLGDWKTDTQYF
TGTGCCAGCAGTCTCGGGGACTGGAAGACAGATACGCAGTATTTT
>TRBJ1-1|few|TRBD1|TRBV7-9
CASSWDRGRNTEAFF
TGTGCCAGCAGCTGGGACAGGGGGCGAAACACTGAAGCTTTCTTT
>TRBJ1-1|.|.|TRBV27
CASSLSGQPTNTEAFF
TGTGCCAGCAGTTTATCGGGGCAGCCAACGAACACTGAAGCTTTCTTT
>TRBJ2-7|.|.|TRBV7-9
CASSSASTDNYEQYF
TGTGCCAGCAGCTCCGCGAGTACGGACAACTACGAGCAGTACTTC
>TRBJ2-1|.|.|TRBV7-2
CASSLQRNNEQFF
TGTGCCAGCAGCTTACAGCGGAACAATGAGCAGTTCTTC